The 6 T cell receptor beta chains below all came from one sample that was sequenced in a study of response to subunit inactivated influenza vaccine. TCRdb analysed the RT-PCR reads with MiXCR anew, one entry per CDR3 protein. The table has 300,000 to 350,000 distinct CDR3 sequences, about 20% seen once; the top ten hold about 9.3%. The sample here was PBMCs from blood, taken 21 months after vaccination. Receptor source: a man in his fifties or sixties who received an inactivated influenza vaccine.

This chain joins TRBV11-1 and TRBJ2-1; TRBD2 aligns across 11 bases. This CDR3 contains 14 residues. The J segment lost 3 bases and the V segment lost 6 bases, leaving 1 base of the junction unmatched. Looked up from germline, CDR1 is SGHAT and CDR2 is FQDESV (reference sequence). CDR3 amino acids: CASRTSGSYNEQFF. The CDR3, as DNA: TGTGCCAGCAGAACTAGCGGGAGCTACAATGAGCAGTTCTTC. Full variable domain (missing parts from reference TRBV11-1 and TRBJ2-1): EAEVAQSPRYKITEKSQAVAFWCDPISGHATLYWYRQILGQGPELLVQFQDESVVDDSQLPKDRFSAERLKGVDSTLKIQPAELGDSAMYLCASRTSGSYNEQFFGPGTRLTVL.

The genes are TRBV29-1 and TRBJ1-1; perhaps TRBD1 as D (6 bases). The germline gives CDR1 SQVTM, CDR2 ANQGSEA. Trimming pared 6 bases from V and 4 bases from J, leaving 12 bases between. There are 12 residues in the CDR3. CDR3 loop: CSVIKGVTEAFF. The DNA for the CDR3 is TGCAGCGTAATAAAGGGGGTCACTGAAGCTTTCTTT.

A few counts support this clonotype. CDR3 sequence: CASSQVSDRTFYGYTF. For the CDR3, the DNA is TGTGCCAGCAGCCAAGTATCGGACAGGACTTTCTATGGCTACACCTTC. This chain connects TRBV4-2 to TRBJ1-2; 7 nucleotides match TRBD1. Losses at the gene ends were 1 base for V and 4 bases for J; bases not matched to a gene: 9. Germline values: CDR1 LGHNA, CDR2 YNFKEQ. This CDR3 has 16 amino acids.

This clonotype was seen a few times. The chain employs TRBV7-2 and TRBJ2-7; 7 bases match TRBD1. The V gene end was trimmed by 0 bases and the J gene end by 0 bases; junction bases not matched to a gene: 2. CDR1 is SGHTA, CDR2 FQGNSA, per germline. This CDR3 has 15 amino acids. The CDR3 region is CASSLATGSSYEQYF. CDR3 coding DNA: TGTGCCAGCAGCTTAGCGACAGGGAGCTCCTACGAGCAGTACTTC.

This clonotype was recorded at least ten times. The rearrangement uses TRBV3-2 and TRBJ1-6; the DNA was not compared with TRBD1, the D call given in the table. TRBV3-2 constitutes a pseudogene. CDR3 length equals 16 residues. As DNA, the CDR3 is TGTGCCAGCAGCCAAGATAGGACAGTCCTTGCTTCACCCCTCCACTTT. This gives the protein CASSQDRTVLASPLHF.

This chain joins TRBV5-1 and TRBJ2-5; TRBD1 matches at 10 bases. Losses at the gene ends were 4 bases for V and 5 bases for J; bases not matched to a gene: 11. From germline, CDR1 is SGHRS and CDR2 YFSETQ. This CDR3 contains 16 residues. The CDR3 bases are TGCGCCAGCAGCGCACGGGGACAGGGGTTTTGGGAGACCCAGTACTTC. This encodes CASSARGQGFWETQYF. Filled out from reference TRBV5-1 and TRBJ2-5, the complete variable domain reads KAGVTQTPRYLIKTRGQQVTLSCSPISGHRSVSWYQQTPGQGLQFLFEYFSETQRNKGNFPGRFSGRQFSNSRSEMNVSTLELGDSALYLCASSARGQGFWETQYFGPGTRLLVL.